This T cell receptor (beta chain) came from a study of T cell responses to AZD1222 COVID-19 vaccine. Across the whole study: The study pooled second doses at about 4 or about 12 weeks.

CDR3 length equals 13 residues. V was cut by 3 bases and J by 6 bases, with 12 bases left in between. Notes on the study in general: Close to half of all spike-specific TCRs reportedly target regions of the variants that are unmutated. Sampling captured repertoires only after the peak T cell response.

Clones were sequenced by immunoSEQ multiplex PCR, and TCRdb holds only the in-frame ones, with some missing. The sample records roughly 91,000 clones, approximately 89% being singletons. Note on this clone: Its antigen is unknown.

The source material was peripheral blood, sampled on day 0 of AZD1222 vaccination. The receptor was isolated from an adult in good health. The gene calls are TRBV12-3 or TRBV12-4 and TRBJ2-7; D is ambiguous. Written as DNA, the CDR3 is TGTGCCAGCAGTTTGGCCTATAGGAGCGAGCAGTACTTC. This sequence encodes CASSLAYRSEQYF.